This passage covers 24 T cell receptor beta chains from one sample sequenced in a study of Ad26.COV2.S vaccination and SARS-CoV-2 variants. Treatment meaning: around 19 received Ad26.COV2.S at low or high dose, single or two shots; roughly five received placebo; per-sample allocation not given. Specimens were obtained on day 63 following the first vaccine or placebo injection. Only in-frame clones appear in the TCRdb table, and some are missing; sequencing was by immunoSEQ multiplex PCR. The sample records roughly 410,000 clones, 80% to 90% being singletons. The sample was peripheral blood, taken in a trial of Ad26.COV2.S vaccine versus placebo. The origin of the receptors is a person aged 18-65 years who received the Ad26.COV2.S COVID-19 vaccine or a placebo.

The CDR3 DNA reads as TGTGCCACCAGTCTAGCGGTGGGGGAAGAGACCCAGTACTTC. Protein product: CATSLAVGEETQYF. V and J are TRBV24-1 and TRBJ2-5; 7 bases fit TRBD2. The CDR3 consists of 14 residues. From germline, CDR1 is KGHDR and CDR2 SFDVKD. J lost 3 bases, V lost 6 bases, and 6 bases had no gene match.

The chain carries TRBV5-4 and TRBJ1-6; no clear D. Trimming pared 4 bases from V and 9 bases from J, leaving 11 bases between. This CDR3 has 13 amino acids. Germline CDR1 is SGHNT and CDR2 is YYREEE (reference sequence). CDR3 loop: CASSPGPFSPLHF. For the CDR3, the DNA is TGTGCCAGCAGCCCGGGCCCTTTTTCACCCCTCCACTTT.

J is TRBJ2-5 and V is TRBV6-6; D assignment may be TRBD1 or TRBD2 (5 bases each). The V end lost 6 bases, the J end lost 2 bases, and 10 bases lay between the germline ends. Looked up from germline, CDR1 is MNHNY and CDR2 is SVGAGI (reference sequence). This CDR3 spans 13 amino acids. CDR3 sequence: CASRGTGQETQYF. CDR3 DNA: TGTGCCAGCAGGGGGACGGGGCAAGAGACCCAGTACTTC.

This rearrangement joins TRBV18 to TRBJ2-3; the D is unclear. The CDR3 runs 13 residues. Looked up from germline, CDR1 is KGHSH and CDR2 is LQKENI. The V end was cut by 6 bases, the J end by 5 bases, with 12 bases between. For the CDR3, the DNA is TGTGCCAGCTCCCCGCCCCCCGAAGATACGCAGTATTTT. Encoded protein: CASSPPPEDTQYF.

The chain joins TRBV7-3 to TRBJ2-5; D possibly corresponds to TRBD2 (6 bases). The CDR3 has 15 residues. From germline, CDR1 is SGHTA and CDR2 FQGTGA. V was clipped by 2 bases and J by 2 bases, with 12 bases between them. The CDR3 DNA reads as TGTGCCAGCAGCTTACAGGGCGGGGATCAAGAGACCCAGTACTTC. It yields the protein CASSLQGGDQETQYF. Full variable domain (outside the CDR3, taken from reference TRBV7-3 and TRBJ2-5): GAGVSQTPSNKVTEKGKYVELRCDPISGHTALYWYRQSLGQGPEFLIYFQGTGAADDSGLPNDRFFAVRPEGSVSTLKIQRTERGDSAVYLCASSLQGGDQETQYFGPGTRLLVL.

V usage is TRBV6-1 and J usage is TRBJ1-1; 10 bases align to TRBD1. The trim removed 4 bases at V and 2 bases at J, leaving 10 bases unmatched. The CDR3 loop spans 17 amino acids. Germline V CDR1 and CDR2: MNHNS, SASEGT. The CDR3 is CASSGPGQGPYNTEAFF. The CDR3 DNA sequence: TGTGCCAGCAGTGGCCCGGGACAGGGGCCTTACAACACTGAAGCTTTCTTT.

This clone was seen once. V usage is TRBV4-3 and J usage is TRBJ2-3, with 9 bases matching TRBD1. Germline-derived CDR1 and CDR2 are LGHNA and YSLEER. With 4 bases clipped from V and 4 bases from J, the junction kept 6 bases outside the gene matches. The CDR3 extends over 15 amino acids. CDR3 in DNA: TGCGCCAGCAGCCGGGAGACAGGGGGGGCAGATACGCAGTATTTT. Translated: CASSRETGGADTQYF.

This clone was counted a few times. This sequence joins TRBV30 and TRBJ2-7, with D unresolved. Germline V lookup: CDR1 GTSNPN, CDR2 SVGIG (reference sequence). The V gene lost 4 bases and the J gene lost 4 bases, with 5 bases spanning the gap. The CDR3 covers 10 residues. CDR3 nucleotides: TGTGCCTGGAAAGGATACGAGCAGTACTTC. This encodes CAWKGYEQYF.

The rearrangement links TRBV11-3 to TRBJ1-1; D not certain. CDR3 size: 14 residues. CDR1 is SGHNT and CDR2 is YENEEA in the germline V gene. Trimming took 1 base from V and 4 from J, leaving 10 bases between them. The CDR3 nucleotides are TGTGCCAGCAGCTTAGTGCTCATTAGCACTGAAGCTTTCTTT. Protein: CASSLVLISTEAFF.

The chain is built from TRBV6-2 or TRBV6-3 and TRBJ2-7; tentatively, D is TRBD1 or TRBD2 (6 bases each). The germline V gene encodes CDR1 MNHEY and CDR2 SVGEGT. CDR3 length: 14 residues. Trimming removed 1 base from V and 5 bases from J, with 12 bases in between. The CDR3 DNA is TGTGCCAGCAGTTACTTGAGGGGGGAGGACGAGCAGTACTTC. This gives the protein CASSYLRGEDEQYF.

The chain couples TRBV12-3 or TRBV12-4 to TRBJ2-3; no reliable D call. The CDR3 consists of 12 residues. Trimming shortened V by 6 bases and J by 3 bases, and 7 bases separated the two germline ends. CDR3 region: CASSLVTDTQYF. CDR3 nucleotide sequence: TGTGCCAGCAGCCTGGTGACAGATACGCAGTATTTT.

The chain carries TRBV5-1 and TRBJ1-3, with unresolved D. Germline V gene data show CDR1 as SGHRS and CDR2 as YFSETQ. The length of the CDR3 is 16 residues. V was clipped by 2 bases and J by 1 base, with 13 bases between them. The CDR3 bases are TGCGCCAGCAGCTTAGGAAGGTTGTTTTCTGGAAACACCATATATTTT. Protein sequence: CASSLGRLFSGNTIYF. Together with reference TRBV5-1 and TRBJ1-3, the CDR3 gives the full variable domain: KAGVTQTPRYLIKTRGQQVTLSCSPISGHRSVSWYQQTPGQGLQFLFEYFSETQRNKGNFPGRFSGRQFSNSRSEMNVSTLELGDSALYLCASSLGRLFSGNTIYFGEGSWLTVV.

V and J are TRBV9 and TRBJ2-7; D possibly corresponds to TRBD1 (5 bases). The V end was cut by 2 bases, the J end by 1 base, with 13 bases between. This CDR3 spans 15 amino acids. Per the germline V gene, CDR1 is SGDLS and CDR2 is YYNGEE. CDR3 nucleotides: TGTGCCAGCAGCGTGGGTCCAGGGCAATCCTACGAGCAGTACTTC. Translating it yields CASSVGPGQSYEQYF.

The chain employs TRBV11-3 and TRBJ2-7; no firm D call. V was trimmed by 4 bases and J by 4 bases, leaving 11 bases between them. The germline CDR1 and CDR2 sequences are SGHNT and YENEEA. CDR3 length equals 13 residues. The CDR3 DNA is TGTGCCAGCAGCTCCCCCACCGTTTACGAGCAGTACTTC. Protein sequence: CASSSPTVYEQYF.

V is TRBV11-2 and J is TRBJ1-3; no reliable D call. The V end lost 3 bases, the J end lost 4 bases, and 1 base lay between the germline ends. The CDR3 sequence is 11 residues long. CDR1 and CDR2 from the germline V gene are SGHAT and FQNNGV. CDR3 loop: CASSFGNTIYF. The CDR3 DNA reads as TGTGCCAGCAGCTTCGGAAACACCATATATTTT.

The genes are TRBV5-4 and TRBJ2-7, with 12 bases matching TRBD2. J gave up 3 bases and V 0 bases, and 1 base lay outside the gene matches. Germline V lookup: CDR1 SGHNT, CDR2 YYREEE (reference sequence). CDR3 size: 15 residues. The CDR3, as DNA: TGTGCCAGCAGCTTGGGACTAGCGGGAGACTACGAGCAGTACTTC. It is translated as CASSLGLAGDYEQYF.

CDR3 sequence: CASSIGTAQFYEQYF. DNA for the CDR3: TGTGCCAGTAGTATAGGGACAGCACAATTCTACGAGCAGTACTTC. V usage is TRBV19 and J usage is TRBJ2-7; tentatively, D is TRBD1 (6 bases). Between the trimmed V and J ends, which lost 1 base and 3 bases, there was a span of 13 bases. Germline V lookup: CDR1 LNHDA, CDR2 SQIVND (reference sequence). The CDR3 consists of 15 residues.

The chain carries TRBV11-3 and TRBJ2-3; 7 bases align to TRBD2. J was trimmed by 0 bases and V by 5 bases; bases with no gene match: 5. This CDR3 is built from 15 residues. CDR1 and CDR2 from the germline V gene are SGHNT and YENEEA. The CDR3 sequence: CASSGGRVSTDTQYF. CDR3 nucleotides: TGTGCCAGCAGCGGGGGGAGGGTAAGCACAGATACGCAGTATTTT. The full variable domain, in which reference TRBV11-3 and TRBJ2-3 provide the parts outside the CDR3, is EAGVVQSPRYKIIEKKQPVAFWCNPISGHNTLYWYLQNLGQGPELLIRYENEEAVDDSQLPKDRFSAERLKGVDSTLKIQPAELGDSAVYLCASSGGRVSTDTQYFGPGTRLTVL.

The genes are TRBV7-9 and TRBJ1-2, with a tentative D call TRBD1 (5 bases). Germline values: CDR1 SEHNR, CDR2 FQNEAQ (reference sequence). Between the trimmed V and J ends, which lost 7 bases and 4 bases, there was a span of 16 bases. The CDR3 totals 14 residues. The CDR3 spells CASTPPEGPYGYTF. DNA of the CDR3: TGTGCCAGCACCCCCCCGGAGGGGCCCTATGGCTACACCTTC.

The genes are TRBV6-5 and TRBJ2-3; 9 bases are a match to TRBD1. The CDR3 loop spans 15 amino acids. CDR1 and CDR2 from the germline V gene are MNHEY and SVGAGI. After removal of 6 bases from V and 3 bases from J, the junction contained 7 bases not matched to a gene. The DNA of the CDR3 is TGTGCCAGCAGATTACAGGGGGCGCGTACAGATACGCAGTATTTT. Its protein is CASRLQGARTDTQYF.

Details on this clone: Other nucleotide sequences in the sample specify the same CDR3. V is TRBV9 and J is TRBJ1-2, with D possibly being TRBD1 (5 bases). CDR1 is SGDLS and CDR2 is YYNGEE in the germline V gene. This CDR3 region has 14 residues. Trimming took 0 bases from V and 3 from J, leaving 9 bases between them. DNA of the CDR3: TGTGCCAGCAGCGTAGGGCAGGGAGACTATGGCTACACCTTC. It yields the protein CASSVGQGDYGYTF. Full variable domain (remainder filled in from reference TRBV9 and TRBJ1-2): DSGVTQTPKHLITATGQRVTLRCSPRSGDLSVYWYQQSLDQGLQFLIQYYNGEERAKGNILERFSAQQFPDLHSELNLSSLELGDSALYFCASSVGQGDYGYTFGSGTRLTVV.

The V gene is TRBV5-1, the J gene TRBJ2-1; 13 bases fit TRBD2. The CDR3 is 12 amino acids. Germline V gives CDR1 SGHRS, CDR2 YFSETQ. Trimming took 3 bases from V and 13 from J; bases not matched to a gene: 1. Here the CDR3 reads CASSSGLAGQFF. CDR3 sequence (DNA): TGCGCCAGCAGCTCGGGACTAGCGGGACAGTTCTTC.

The chain has TRBV27 and TRBJ2-7; 8 bases are shared with TRBD1. V lost 4 bases, J lost 7 bases, and 9 bases stayed unmatched. This CDR3 comprises 14 residues. Germline CDR1 is MNHEY and CDR2 is SMNVEV (reference sequence). CDR3 nucleotides: TGTGCCAGCAGTTCGGACAGGGTACTTTGGGAGCAGTACTTC. It is translated as CASSSDRVLWEQYF.

This chain joins TRBV7-2 and TRBJ1-1, with D maybe TRBD1 (5 bases). CDR1 is SGHTA, CDR2 FQGNSA, per germline. V shed 4 bases and J shed 1 base, with 10 bases lying between them. CDR3 length: 14 amino acids. Written as DNA, the CDR3 is TGTGCCAGCAGCTCTCAGGGAGCGAACACTGAAGCTTTCTTT. Translating gives CASSSQGANTEAFF.